This T cell receptor (beta chain) comes out of a study of blood T cell repertoires in COVID-19. The length of the CDR3 is 15 residues. The germline V gene encodes CDR1 LGHNA and CDR2 YNFKEQ. Trimming pared 0 bases from V and 7 bases from J, leaving 10 bases between. Assay used: immunoSEQ multiplex PCR; TCRdb lists only in-frame clones, some missing. Of 150,000 to 200,000 clones listed, approximately 80% are singletons. This receptor was obtained from a human donor in a cohort sampled during active COVID-19. The rearrangement joins TRBV4-2 to TRBJ1-6; D is uncertain. What was sequenced was peripheral blood. CDR3 DNA sequence: TGTGCCAGCAGCCAAGAAAGCCCCGGGAATTCACCCCTCCACTTT. This translates into CASSQESPGNSPLHF.